This note documents a single TCR beta chain sequence. Antigen specificity is unknown. CDR1 is SNHLY and CDR2 is FYNNEI in the germline V gene. CDR3 length: 16 residues. Trimming cost V 4 bases and J 0 bases, with 13 bases left between them. The PCR had 60 Vbeta and 13 Jbeta primers. TCRdb's copy holds only in-frame clones and misses some; the assay was immunoSEQ multiplex PCR. The sample yields some 180,000 clones, around 80% seen once. The entry originates in a study of cytomegalovirus exposure and HLA in healthy donors. Study summary: HLA-typed donors were the source of some 85 million unique TCRs, which an early data release held.

Study findings and constraints: The classifier reportedly diagnosed cytomegalovirus status with high specificity and sensitivity. According to an earlier analysis, most TCR beta V segments yielded productive rearrangements about 87% or about 30% of the time.

The source is a girl aged 10 to 17 in good health and CMV-seropositive. This chain links TRBV2 with TRBJ1-3, with D hard to call. Specimen: PBMCs. CDR3 bases: TGTGCCAGCAGTGTGAGGCAGCCGAGCTCTGGAAACACCATATATTTT. It translates to CASSVRQPSSGNTIYF.